The clone carrying this TCR beta chain came up a few times. The data originate from a study of blood T cell repertoires in COVID-19. Study at large: The samples span acute and convalescent COVID-19 from the United States, Italy and Spain.

V gave up 4 bases and J gave up 7 bases, with 11 bases separating them. Germline V CDR1 and CDR2: MNHEY, SVGAGI. This CDR3 is built from 13 residues. Data came from immunoSEQ multiplex PCR; TCRdb stores just in-frame clones and leaves some out. The sample lists roughly 150,000 clones; approximately 79% were seen once. Sequencing used PBMCs or T cells enriched from blood (not recorded which). The TCR was taken from a man aged 50-60 years who had recovered from COVID-19. This chain connects TRBV6-5 to TRBJ1-5; D perhaps matches TRBD1 (5 bases). CDR3 in amino acids: CASSFQGGQPQHF. In DNA, the CDR3 is TGTGCCAGCAGTTTCCAGGGCGGACAGCCCCAGCATTTT.